This is a list of T cell receptor beta chains from one sample in a study of blood T cell repertoires in COVID-19. The repertoire was sequenced with immunoSEQ multiplex PCR; TCRdb's copy has only in-frame clones and lacks some. The sample records tens of thousands of clones, just under 85% being singletons. Sequences were obtained from peripheral blood. The receptors originated from a woman in her seventies with active or convalescent COVID-19. The CDR3 runs from the conserved cysteine through the conserved F or W. Each record gives: clone size, J gene, V gene, CDR3 protein. For some rows the clone size is stated as once, few or many, or as a class when expanded; others skip it.

once	TRBJ2-3	TRBV9	CASSPQTSGGVDTQYF
once	TRBJ2-3	TRBV3-1/TRBV3-2	CASSQRAPAAADTQYF
NA	TRBJ2-2	TRBV10-3	CATRTEGRGELFF
NA	TRBJ2-3	TRBV7-2	CASSRGVSTDTQYF
NA	TRBJ2-7	TRBV5-1	CASREGVGGYEQYF
NA	TRBJ2-2	TRBV24-1	CATRAGGMSTGELFF
NA	TRBJ2-1	TRBV7-2	CASSSEILANEQFF
once	TRBJ1-3	TRBV7-2	CASSFGRRGAGNTIYF
NA	TRBJ2-5	TRBV29-1	CSDIGTGTCIQETQYF
NA	TRBJ1-2	TRBV5-1	CASSLGAGTGIGYTF
few	TRBJ2-3	TRBV18	CASSPFAGPTTSTDTQYF
once	TRBJ1-1	TRBV25-1	CASRTGAEAFF
once	TRBJ1-4	TRBV5-1	CASSSGTGREKLFF
NA	TRBJ1-1	TRBV28	CASSLRTGEAFF
NA	TRBJ1-2	TRBV5-1	CASSLDSGGYGYTF
NA	TRBJ2-2	TRBV5-1	CASSLVGTGRFGELFF
NA	TRBJ1-4	TRBV19	CASSVGRETNEKLFF
once	TRBJ1-3	TRBV7-2	CASSYRVLSGNTIYF
NA	TRBJ1-6	TRBV19	CASSIDRANSPLHF
NA	TRBJ1-2	TRBV19	CASSLPGGTYGYTF
NA	TRBJ2-3	TRBV7-9	CASSSWGRDTQYF
NA	TRBJ2-3	TRBV2	CATTDTQYF
once	TRBJ1-3	TRBV3-1/TRBV3-2	CASSPRETGGNTIYF
NA	TRBJ2-3	TRBV27	CASSLGLAWPPTTDTQYF
few	TRBJ1-2	TRBV4-2	CASSQEQGARGYTF
NA	TRBJ2-7	TRBV7-8	CASSLAGTGYEQYF
NA	TRBJ1-1	TRBV5-1	CASSSQGGNTEAFF
NA	TRBJ2-3	TRBV5-1	CASTREAMSTDTQYF
NA	TRBJ2-7	TRBV11-2	CASSSFGQGGGHEQYF
NA	TRBJ1-2	TRBV7-9	CASSFDYGYTF